These 8 T cell receptor beta chains share one sample of origin, sequenced in a study of cytomegalovirus exposure and HLA in healthy donors. Primers: 60 Vbeta forward and 13 Jbeta reverse. Assay: immunoSEQ multiplex PCR; the TCRdb copy retains only in-frame clones and omits some. The table shows some 180,000 clones, with 75% to 85% occurring only once. Sequencing was carried out using PBMCs. The receptors shown here come from a woman aged 55-69 years in good health and CMV-seropositive.

The rearrangement joins TRBV27 to TRBJ1-2; TRBD1 is a possible D gene (5 bases). CDR3 length equals 13 residues. V was shortened by 2 bases and J by 3 bases, with 7 bases between the two germline ends. CDR1 MNHEY and CDR2 SMNVEV come from the germline V gene (reference sequence). The CDR3 DNA reads TGTGCCAGCAGTTTAGACAGAGACTATGGCTACACCTTC. Translation gives CASSLDRDYGYTF.

The J gene is TRBJ2-5, the V gene TRBV7-2, with TRBD2 matching 12 bases. Germline V lookup: CDR1 SGHTA, CDR2 FQGNSA. V trimming: 1 base; J trimming: 0 bases; junction bases outside the gene matches: 9. The CDR3 covers 19 residues. The DNA of the CDR3 is TGTGCCAGCAGCTTAGGGGGCTGGCTAGCGGGGGGGAACCAAGAGACCCAGTACTTC. Its translation: CASSLGGWLAGGNQETQYF. The full variable domain, its missing parts supplied by reference TRBV7-2 and TRBJ2-5, is GAGVSQSPSNKVTEKGKDVELRCDPISGHTALYWYRQSLGQGLEFLIYFQGNSAPDKSGLPSDRFSAERTGGSVSTLTIQRTQQEDSAVYLCASSLGGWLAGGNQETQYFGPGTRLLVL.

The genes are TRBV7-2 and TRBJ2-1, with 11 bases matching TRBD2. CDR1 is SGHTA and CDR2 is FQGNSA in the germline V gene. After removal of 5 bases from V and 9 bases from J, the junction contained 12 bases not matched to a gene. CDR3 size: 16 residues. The CDR3 loop is CASSPLAGGALSEQFF. In nucleotides, the CDR3 is TGTGCCAGCAGCCCGCTAGCGGGGGGAGCATTGAGTGAGCAGTTCTTC.

The chain is built from TRBV6-5 and TRBJ2-3, with 8 bases aligning to TRBD2. J was trimmed by 1 base and V by 5 bases; bases with no gene match: 5. CDR3 size: 15 residues. Per germline, CDR1 MNHEY and CDR2 SVGAGI. This chain's CDR3 is CASSQGLGGTDTQYF. CDR3 DNA sequence: TGTGCCAGCAGTCAGGGACTAGGAGGCACAGATACGCAGTATTTT.

V and J are TRBV4-3 and TRBJ2-7, with a weak D call TRBD2 (5 bases). Deletions cut 0 bases from V and 7 bases from J, with 13 bases between. From germline, CDR1 is LGHNA and CDR2 YSLEER. This CDR3 is 14 amino acids long. The CDR3 region is CASSQEWATGEQYF. The CDR3 region has the DNA TGCGCCAGCAGCCAAGAATGGGCAACGGGGGAGCAGTACTTC.

The chain employs TRBV28 and TRBJ2-7, with 9 bases aligning to TRBD2. J was trimmed by 1 base and V by 7 bases; bases with no gene match: 2. The CDR3 has 13 amino acids. Germline V gene lookup returns CDR1 MDHEN and CDR2 SYDVKM. The CDR3 loop is CASIAGGSYEQYF. The CDR3 nucleotides read TGTGCCAGCATTGCGGGAGGGTCCTACGAGCAGTACTTC.

A note on this clone: The identical CDR3 is also encoded by other nucleotide sequences in the sample. V usage is TRBV6-5 and J usage is TRBJ1-2; TRBD1 matches 8 bases. CDR1 MNHEY and CDR2 SVGAGI come from the germline V gene. This CDR3 has 14 amino acids. After removal of 0 bases from V and 5 bases from J, the junction contained 2 bases not matched to a gene. The DNA for the CDR3 is TGTGCCAGCAGTTACTCGACAGGGGCTTATGGCTACACCTTC. Translating gives CASSYSTGAYGYTF.

This chain connects TRBV5-8 to TRBJ2-3, with 8 bases lining up with TRBD1. The CDR3 is made up of 15 amino acids. Germline-derived CDR1 and CDR2 are SGHTS and YDEGEE. The trim removed 0 bases at V and 3 bases at J, leaving 3 bases unmatched. CDR3 residues: CASSLGQGKTDTQYF. DNA of the CDR3: TGTGCCAGCAGCTTGGGACAGGGGAAGACAGATACGCAGTATTTT.